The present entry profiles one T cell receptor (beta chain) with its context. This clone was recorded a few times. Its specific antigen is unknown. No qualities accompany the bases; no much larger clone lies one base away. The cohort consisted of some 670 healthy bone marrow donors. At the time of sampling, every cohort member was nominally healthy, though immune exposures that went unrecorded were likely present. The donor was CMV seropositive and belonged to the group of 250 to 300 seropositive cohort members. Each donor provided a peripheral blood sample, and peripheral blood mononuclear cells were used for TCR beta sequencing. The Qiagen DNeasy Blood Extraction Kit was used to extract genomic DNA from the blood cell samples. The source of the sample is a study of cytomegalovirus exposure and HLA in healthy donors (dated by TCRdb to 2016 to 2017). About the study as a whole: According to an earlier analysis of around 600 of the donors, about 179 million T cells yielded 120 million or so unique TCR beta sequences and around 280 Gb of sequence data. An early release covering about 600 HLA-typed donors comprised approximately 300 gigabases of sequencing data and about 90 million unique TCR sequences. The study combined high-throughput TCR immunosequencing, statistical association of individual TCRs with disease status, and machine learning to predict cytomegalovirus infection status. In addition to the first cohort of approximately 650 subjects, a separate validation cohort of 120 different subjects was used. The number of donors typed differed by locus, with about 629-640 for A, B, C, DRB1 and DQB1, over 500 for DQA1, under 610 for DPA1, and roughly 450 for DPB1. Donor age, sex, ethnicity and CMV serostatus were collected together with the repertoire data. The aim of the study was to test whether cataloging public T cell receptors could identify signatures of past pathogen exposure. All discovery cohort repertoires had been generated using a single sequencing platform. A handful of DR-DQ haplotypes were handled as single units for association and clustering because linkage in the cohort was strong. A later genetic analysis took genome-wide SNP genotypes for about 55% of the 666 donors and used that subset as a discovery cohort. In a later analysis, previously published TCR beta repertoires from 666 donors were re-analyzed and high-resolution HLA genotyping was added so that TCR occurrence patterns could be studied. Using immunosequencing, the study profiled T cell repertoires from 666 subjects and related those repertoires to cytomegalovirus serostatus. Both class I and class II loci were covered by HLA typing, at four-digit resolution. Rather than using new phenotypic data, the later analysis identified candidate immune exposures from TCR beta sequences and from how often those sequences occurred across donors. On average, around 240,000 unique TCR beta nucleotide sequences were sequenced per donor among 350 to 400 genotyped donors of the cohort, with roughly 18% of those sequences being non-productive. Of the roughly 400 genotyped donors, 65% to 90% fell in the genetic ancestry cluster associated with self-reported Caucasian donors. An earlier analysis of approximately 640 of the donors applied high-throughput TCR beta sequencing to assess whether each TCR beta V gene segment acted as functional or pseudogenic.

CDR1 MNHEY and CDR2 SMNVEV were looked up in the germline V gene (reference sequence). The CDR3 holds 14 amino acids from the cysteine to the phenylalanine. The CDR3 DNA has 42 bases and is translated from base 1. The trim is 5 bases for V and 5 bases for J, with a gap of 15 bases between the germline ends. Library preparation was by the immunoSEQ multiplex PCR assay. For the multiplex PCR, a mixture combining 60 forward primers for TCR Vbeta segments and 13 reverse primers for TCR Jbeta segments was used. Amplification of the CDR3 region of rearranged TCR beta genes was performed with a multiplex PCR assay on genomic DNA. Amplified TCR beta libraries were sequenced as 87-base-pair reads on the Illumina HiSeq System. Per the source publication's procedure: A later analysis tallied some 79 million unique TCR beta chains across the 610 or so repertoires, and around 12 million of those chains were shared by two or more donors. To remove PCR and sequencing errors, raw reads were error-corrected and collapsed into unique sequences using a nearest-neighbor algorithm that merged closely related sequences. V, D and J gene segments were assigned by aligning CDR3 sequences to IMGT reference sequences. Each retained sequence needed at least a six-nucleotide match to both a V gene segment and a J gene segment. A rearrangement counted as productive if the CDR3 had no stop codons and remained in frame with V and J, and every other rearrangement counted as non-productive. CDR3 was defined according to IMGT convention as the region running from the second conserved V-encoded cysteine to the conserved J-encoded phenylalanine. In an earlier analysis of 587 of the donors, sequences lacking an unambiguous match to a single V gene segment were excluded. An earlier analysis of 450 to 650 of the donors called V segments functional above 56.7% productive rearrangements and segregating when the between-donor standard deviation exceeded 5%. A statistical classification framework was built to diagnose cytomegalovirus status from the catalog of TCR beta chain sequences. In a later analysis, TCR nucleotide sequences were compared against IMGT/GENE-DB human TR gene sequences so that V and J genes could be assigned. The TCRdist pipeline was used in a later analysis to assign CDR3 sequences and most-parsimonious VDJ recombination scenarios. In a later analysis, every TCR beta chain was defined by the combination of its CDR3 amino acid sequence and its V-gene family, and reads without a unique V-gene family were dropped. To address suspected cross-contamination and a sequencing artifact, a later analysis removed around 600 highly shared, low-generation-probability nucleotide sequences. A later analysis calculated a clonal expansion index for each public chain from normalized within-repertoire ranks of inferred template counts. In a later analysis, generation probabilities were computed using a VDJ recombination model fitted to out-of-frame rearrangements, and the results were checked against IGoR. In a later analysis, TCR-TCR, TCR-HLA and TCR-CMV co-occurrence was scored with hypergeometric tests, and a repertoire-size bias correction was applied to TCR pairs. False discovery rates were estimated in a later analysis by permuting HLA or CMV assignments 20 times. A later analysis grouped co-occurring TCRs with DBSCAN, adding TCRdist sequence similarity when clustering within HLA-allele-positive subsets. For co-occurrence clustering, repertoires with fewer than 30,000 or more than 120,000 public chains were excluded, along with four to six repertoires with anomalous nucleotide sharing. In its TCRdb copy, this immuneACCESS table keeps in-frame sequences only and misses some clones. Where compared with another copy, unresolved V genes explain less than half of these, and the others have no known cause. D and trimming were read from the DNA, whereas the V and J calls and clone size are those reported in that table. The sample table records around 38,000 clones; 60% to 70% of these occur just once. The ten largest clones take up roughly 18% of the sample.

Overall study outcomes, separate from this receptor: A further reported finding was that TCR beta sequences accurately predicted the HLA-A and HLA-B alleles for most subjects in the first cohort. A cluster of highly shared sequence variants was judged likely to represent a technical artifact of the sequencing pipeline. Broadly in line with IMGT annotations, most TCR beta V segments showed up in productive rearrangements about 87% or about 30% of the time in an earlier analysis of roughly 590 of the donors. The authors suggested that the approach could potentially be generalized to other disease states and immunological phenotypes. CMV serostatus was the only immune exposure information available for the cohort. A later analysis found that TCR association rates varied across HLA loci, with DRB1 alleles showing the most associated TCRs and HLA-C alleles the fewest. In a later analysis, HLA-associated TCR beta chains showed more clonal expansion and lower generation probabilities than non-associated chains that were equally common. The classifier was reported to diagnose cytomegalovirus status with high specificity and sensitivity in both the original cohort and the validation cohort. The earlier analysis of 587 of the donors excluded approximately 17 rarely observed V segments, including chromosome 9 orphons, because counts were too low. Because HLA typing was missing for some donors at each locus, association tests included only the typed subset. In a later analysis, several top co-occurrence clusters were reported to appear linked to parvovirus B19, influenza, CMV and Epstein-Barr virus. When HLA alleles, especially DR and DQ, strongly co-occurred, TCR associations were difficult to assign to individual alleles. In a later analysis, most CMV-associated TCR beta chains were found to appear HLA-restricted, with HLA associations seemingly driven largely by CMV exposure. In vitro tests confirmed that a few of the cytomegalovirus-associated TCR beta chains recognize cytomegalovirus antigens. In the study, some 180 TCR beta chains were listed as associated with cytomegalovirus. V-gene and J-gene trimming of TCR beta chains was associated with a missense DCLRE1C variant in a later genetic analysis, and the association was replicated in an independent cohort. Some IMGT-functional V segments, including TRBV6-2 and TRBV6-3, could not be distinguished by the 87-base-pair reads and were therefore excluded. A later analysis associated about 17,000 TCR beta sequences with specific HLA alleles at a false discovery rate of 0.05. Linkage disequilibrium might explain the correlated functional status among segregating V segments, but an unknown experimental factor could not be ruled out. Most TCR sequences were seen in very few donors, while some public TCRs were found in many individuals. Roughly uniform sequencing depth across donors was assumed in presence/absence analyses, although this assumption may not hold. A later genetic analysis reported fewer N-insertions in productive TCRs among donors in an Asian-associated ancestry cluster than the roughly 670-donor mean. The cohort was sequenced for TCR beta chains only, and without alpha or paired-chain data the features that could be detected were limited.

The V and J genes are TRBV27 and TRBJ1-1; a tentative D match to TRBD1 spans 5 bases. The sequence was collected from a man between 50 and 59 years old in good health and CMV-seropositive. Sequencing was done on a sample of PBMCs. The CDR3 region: CASSHPTRGTEAFF. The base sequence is TGTGCCAGCAGTCACCCAACACGGGGGACTGAAGCTTTCTTT.